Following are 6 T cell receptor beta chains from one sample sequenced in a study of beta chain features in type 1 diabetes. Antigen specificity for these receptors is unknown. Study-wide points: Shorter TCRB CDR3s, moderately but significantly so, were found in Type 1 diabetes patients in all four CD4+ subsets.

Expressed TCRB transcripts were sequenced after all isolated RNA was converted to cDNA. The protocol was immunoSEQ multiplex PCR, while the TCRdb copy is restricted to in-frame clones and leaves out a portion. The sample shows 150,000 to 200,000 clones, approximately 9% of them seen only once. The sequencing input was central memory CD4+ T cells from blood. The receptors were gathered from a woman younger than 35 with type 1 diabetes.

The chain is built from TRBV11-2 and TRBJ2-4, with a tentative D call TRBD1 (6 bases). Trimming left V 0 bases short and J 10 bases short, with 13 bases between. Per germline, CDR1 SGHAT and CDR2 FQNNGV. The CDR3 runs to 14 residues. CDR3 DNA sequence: TGTGCCAGCAGCTTAGACCCGACAGGCGAAATTCAGTACTTC. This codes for CASSLDPTGEIQYF. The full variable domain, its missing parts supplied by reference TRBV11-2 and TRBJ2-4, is EAGVAQSPRYKIIEKRQSVAFWCNPISGHATLYWYQQILGQGPKLLIQFQNNGVVDDSQLPKDRFSAERLKGVDSTLKIQPAKLEDSAVYLCASSLDPTGEIQYFGAGTRLSVL.

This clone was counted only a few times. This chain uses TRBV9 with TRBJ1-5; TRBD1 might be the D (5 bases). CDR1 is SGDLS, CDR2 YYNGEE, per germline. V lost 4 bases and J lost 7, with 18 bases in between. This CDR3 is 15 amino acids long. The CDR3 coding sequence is TGTGCCAGCAGCAGGAGGGGACCGGGGAGGCAGCCCCAGCATTTT. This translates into CASSRRGPGRQPQHF.

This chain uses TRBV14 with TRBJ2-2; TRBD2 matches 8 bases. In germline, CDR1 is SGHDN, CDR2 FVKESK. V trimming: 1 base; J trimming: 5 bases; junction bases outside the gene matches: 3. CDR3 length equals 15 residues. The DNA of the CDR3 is TGTGCCAGCAGCCAAGCCCCTAGCGGGACCGGGGAGCTGTTTTTT. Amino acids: CASSQAPSGTGELFF.

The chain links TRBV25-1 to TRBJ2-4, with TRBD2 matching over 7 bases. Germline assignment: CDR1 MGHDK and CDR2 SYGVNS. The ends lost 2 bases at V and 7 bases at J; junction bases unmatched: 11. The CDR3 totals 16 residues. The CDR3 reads CASSEGGSGGGNIQYF. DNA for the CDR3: TGTGCCAGCAGTGAAGGGGGGTCGGGAGGTGGGAACATTCAGTACTTC.

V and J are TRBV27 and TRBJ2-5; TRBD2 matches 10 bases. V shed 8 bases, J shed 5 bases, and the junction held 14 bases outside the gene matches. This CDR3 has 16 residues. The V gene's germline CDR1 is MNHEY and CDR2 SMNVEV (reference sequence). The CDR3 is CASSRGVAGGRETQYF. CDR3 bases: TGTGCCAGCTCTCGAGGGGTAGCGGGGGGAAGGGAGACCCAGTACTTC.

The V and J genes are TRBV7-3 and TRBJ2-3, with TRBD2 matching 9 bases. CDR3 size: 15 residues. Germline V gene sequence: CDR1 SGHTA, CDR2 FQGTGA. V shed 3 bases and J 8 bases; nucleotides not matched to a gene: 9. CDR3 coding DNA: TGTGCCAGCAGCTTTAGCGGGGGAGTTACCCTTACGCAGTATTTT. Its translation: CASSFSGGVTLTQYF.